The sequence of this TCR beta chain was determined in a study of cytomegalovirus exposure and HLA in healthy donors. This clone has a handful of counts. The PCR had 60 Vbeta and 13 Jbeta primers. The table came from immunoSEQ multiplex PCR; TCRdb's copy has only in-frame clones and leaves some out. The data contain 100,000 to 150,000 clones, approximately 69% of them singletons. The germline gives CDR1 LNHNV, CDR2 YYDKDF (reference sequence). This CDR3 contains 21 residues. V was pared by 4 bases and J by 0 bases, with 19 bases of the junction left unmatched. The sample comprised PBMCs. The rearrangement links TRBV15 to TRBJ1-3, with 9 bases lining up with TRBD1. This clonotype was obtained from a man aged 40-55 years in good health and CMV-seropositive. The CDR3 DNA follows: TGTGCCACCAGCAAACTTCAATGGGGGACAGGGTCGATAGTCTCTGGAAACACCATATATTTT. It specifies CATSKLQWGTGSIVSGNTIYF.